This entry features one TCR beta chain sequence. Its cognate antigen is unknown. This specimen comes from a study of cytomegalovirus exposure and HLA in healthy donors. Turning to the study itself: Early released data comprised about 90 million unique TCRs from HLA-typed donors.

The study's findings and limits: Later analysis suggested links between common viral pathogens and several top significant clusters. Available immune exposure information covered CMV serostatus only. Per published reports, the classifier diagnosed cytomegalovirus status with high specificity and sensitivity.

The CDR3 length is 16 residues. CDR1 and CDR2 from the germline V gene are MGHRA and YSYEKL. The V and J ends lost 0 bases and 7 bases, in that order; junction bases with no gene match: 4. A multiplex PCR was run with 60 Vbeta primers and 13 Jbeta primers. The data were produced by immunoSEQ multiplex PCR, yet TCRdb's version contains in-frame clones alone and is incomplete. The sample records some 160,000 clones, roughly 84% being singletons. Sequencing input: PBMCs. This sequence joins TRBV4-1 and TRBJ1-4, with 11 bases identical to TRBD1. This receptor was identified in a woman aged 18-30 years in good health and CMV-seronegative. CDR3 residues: CASSQDPGTGGEKLFF. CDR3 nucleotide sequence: TGCGCCAGCAGCCAAGACCCCGGGACAGGGGGTGAAAAACTGTTTTTT.